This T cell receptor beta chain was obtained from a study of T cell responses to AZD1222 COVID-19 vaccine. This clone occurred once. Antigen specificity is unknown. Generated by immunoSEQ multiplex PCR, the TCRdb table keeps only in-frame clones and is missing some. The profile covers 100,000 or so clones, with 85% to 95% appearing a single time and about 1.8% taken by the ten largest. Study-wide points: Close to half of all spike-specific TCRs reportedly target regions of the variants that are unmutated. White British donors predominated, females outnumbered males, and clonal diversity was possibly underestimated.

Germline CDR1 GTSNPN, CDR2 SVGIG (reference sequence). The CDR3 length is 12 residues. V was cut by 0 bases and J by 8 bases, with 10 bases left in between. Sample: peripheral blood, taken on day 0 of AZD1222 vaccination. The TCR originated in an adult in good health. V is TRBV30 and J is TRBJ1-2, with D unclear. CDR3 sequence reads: CAWSVGSWGYTF. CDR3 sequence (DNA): TGTGCCTGGAGTGTTGGCTCTTGGGGCTACACCTTC.